Listed here are 18 T cell receptor beta chains from one sample, sequenced in a study of blood T cell repertoires in COVID-19. Sequencing used immunoSEQ multiplex PCR; TCRdb keeps in-frame clones, though not all of them. The data hold about 250,000 clones, with about 87% observed a single time. Sequencing used PBMCs or T cells enriched from blood (not recorded which). These receptors were collected from a woman aged 25 to 39 with acute COVID-19.

V is TRBV18 and J is TRBJ2-1; D perhaps matches TRBD2 (5 bases). From germline, CDR1 is KGHSH and CDR2 LQKENI. V lost 2 bases and J 10 bases, leaving 18 bases between the germline ends. CDR3 length: 15 residues. CDR3 DNA: TGTGCCAGCTCACCAATAGAGAGGGCCCGGTCCGAGCAGTTCTTC. It is translated as CASSPIERARSEQFF.

The V call is TRBV6-5, the J call TRBJ1-1; TRBD1 matches at 8 bases. In germline, CDR1 is MNHEY, CDR2 SVGAGI. Trimming at V came to 7 bases and at J to 3 bases, leaving 7 bases not matched to a gene. The CDR3 extends over 14 amino acids. The CDR3 here is CASNGVGQDTEAFF. The CDR3, as DNA: TGTGCCAGCAACGGGGTGGGACAGGACACTGAAGCTTTCTTT.

The chain couples TRBV3-1 (or the pseudogene TRBV3-2) to TRBJ1-4, with no clear D. Between the trimmed V and J ends, which lost 1 base and 0 bases, there was a span of 12 bases. CDR3 length equals 17 residues. Germline loops: CDR1 LGHDT, CDR2 YNNKEL (reference sequence). The CDR3 coding sequence is TGTGCCAGCAGCCAAGGAAGGGTGGGAGCAACTAATGAAAAACTGTTTTTT. This translates into CASSQGRVGATNEKLFF.

This sequence joins TRBV11-2 and TRBJ1-2; 7 bases fit TRBD1. From germline, CDR1 is SGHAT and CDR2 FQNNGV. The CDR3 length is 17 residues. V dropped 0 bases and J dropped 5; count of bases not matched to a gene: 12. CDR3 in amino acids: CASSLDETGRELYGYTF. DNA of the CDR3: TGTGCCAGCAGCTTAGATGAGACAGGGCGAGAACTATATGGCTACACCTTC.

This chain links TRBV7-6 with TRBJ2-7; a possible D gene is TRBD1 (6 bases). The ends were cut back, 4 bases at V and 6 bases at J, with 22 bases in the middle. The germline V gene has CDR1 SGHVS and CDR2 FNYEAQ. CDR3 size: 16 residues. The CDR3 is CASSSAHREISIEQYF. Here the CDR3 DNA reads TGTGCCAGCAGCTCAGCCCACAGGGAGATTTCTATCGAGCAGTACTTC.

The chain recombines TRBV10-3 with TRBJ2-3; D is unclear. Trimming pared 6 bases from V and 1 base from J, leaving 17 bases between. The CDR3 contains 16 residues. Per the germline V gene, CDR1 is ENHRY and CDR2 is SYGVKD. The chain's CDR3 is CAIRAAPLRGTDTQYF. The CDR3 DNA follows: TGTGCCATCAGGGCCGCGCCTCTACGGGGCACAGATACGCAGTATTTT.

This chain uses TRBV30 with TRBJ2-1; 11 nucleotides match TRBD2. There are 14 residues in the CDR3. Germline CDR1 is GTSNPN and CDR2 is SVGIG (reference sequence). The V gene end was trimmed by 2 bases and the J gene end by 14 bases; junction bases not matched to a gene: 11. CDR3 bases: TGTGCCTGGAGTCCCCTGAGTAGCGGGGGGGAGGAGTTCTTC. Translated: CAWSPLSSGGEEFF. Together with reference TRBV30 and TRBJ2-1, the CDR3 gives the full variable domain: SQTIHQWPATLVQPVGSPLSLECTVEGTSNPNLYWYRQAAGRGLQLLFYSVGIGQISSEVPQNLSASRPQDRQFILSSKKLLLSDSGFYLCAWSPLSSGGEEFFGPGTRLTVL.

The V gene is TRBV4-1, the J gene TRBJ2-3, with 7 bases lining up with TRBD2. The CDR3 runs to 16 residues. V trimming: 5 bases; J trimming: 2 bases; junction bases outside the gene matches: 10. The germline V gene has CDR1 MGHRA and CDR2 YSYEKL. The DNA of the CDR3 is TGCGCCAGCAGCGTCCGGGGACTACCTTCCACAGATACGCAGTATTTT. Translated, it gives CASSVRGLPSTDTQYF.

The chain uses TRBV7-2 and TRBJ1-2, with a possible D match to TRBD1 (5 bases). The CDR3 extends over 13 amino acids. Germline CDR1 and CDR2: SGHTA and FQGNSA. V lost 1 base and J lost 9, with 12 bases in between. The CDR3 DNA sequence: TGTGCCAGCAGCTTAGGTCAGGGCAGGAGCTACACCTTC. Its protein is CASSLGQGRSYTF.

The chain recombines TRBV29-1 with TRBJ1-1; perhaps TRBD1 as D (6 bases). The germline CDR1 and CDR2 sequences are SQVTM and ANQGSEA. V gave up 6 bases and J gave up 6 bases, with 14 bases separating them. This CDR3 is built from 12 residues. CDR3 DNA sequence: TGCAGCGTCGTAACAGGGATCCCTGAAGCTTTCTTT. Its translation is CSVVTGIPEAFF.

This sequence joins TRBV6-5 and TRBJ1-2; D remains unclear. This CDR3 is 13 amino acids long. V lost 8 bases and J lost 6, with 16 bases in between. Germline CDR1 is MNHEY and CDR2 is SVGAGI. CDR3 region: CASLRFQADGYTF. CDR3 sequence (DNA): TGTGCCAGCCTCAGGTTCCAAGCCGATGGCTACACCTTC.

The rearrangement joins TRBV7-9 to TRBJ2-5, with 10 bases matching TRBD1. Trimming removed 8 bases from V and 0 bases from J; junction bases left unmatched: 3. Germline V lookup: CDR1 SEHNR, CDR2 FQNEAQ (reference sequence). This CDR3 is built from 14 residues. CDR3 amino acids: CASRDRGNQETQYF. CDR3 nucleotide sequence: TGTGCCAGCCGGGACAGGGGTAACCAAGAGACCCAGTACTTC.

This clone was observed a single time. The chain joins TRBV6-2 or TRBV6-3 to TRBJ2-4; a possible D gene is TRBD2 (5 bases). Germline CDR1 MNHEY, CDR2 SVGEGT. This CDR3 comprises 15 residues. The V gene lost 3 bases and the J gene lost 6 bases, with 15 bases spanning the gap. This CDR3 reads CASSYAFGKGNIQYF. CDR3 in DNA: TGTGCCAGCAGTTATGCTTTCGGGAAGGGAAACATTCAGTACTTC.

The chain couples TRBV6-5 to TRBJ1-5; D remains unclear. V lost 0 bases and J 2 bases, leaving 11 bases between the germline ends. CDR3 length: 16 amino acids. Germline V gives CDR1 MNHEY, CDR2 SVGAGI. Here the CDR3 reads CASSYSSRLGNQPQHF. CDR3 nucleotide sequence: TGTGCCAGCAGTTACTCGAGCCGCCTAGGCAATCAGCCCCAGCATTTT.

The rearrangement links TRBV19 to TRBJ1-2, with D possibly TRBD1 on 6 matching bases. V shed 8 bases and J shed 4 bases, with 17 bases lying between them. The CDR3 runs 14 residues. Looked up from germline, CDR1 is LNHDA and CDR2 is SQIVND (reference sequence). DNA of the CDR3: TGTGCCAGTGAACCGCAAACAGGGACCTATGGCTACACCTTC. It is translated as CASEPQTGTYGYTF.

V usage is TRBV10-2 and J usage is TRBJ1-1; the D gene is possibly TRBD1 (6 bases). Germline V gene lookup returns CDR1 WSHSY and CDR2 SAAADI. Deletions cut 2 bases from V and 5 bases from J, with 9 bases between. The CDR3 is made up of 13 amino acids. CDR3 sequence (DNA): TGCGCCAGCAGTGAGAACAGGGAAACTGAAGCTTTCTTT. It is translated as CASSENRETEAFF.

The V gene is TRBV24-1, the J gene TRBJ2-1, with 7 bases fitting TRBD2. V lost 4 bases to trimming and J lost 0 bases; unmatched junction nucleotides: 2. The germline CDR1 and CDR2 sequences are KGHDR and SFDVKD. CDR3 length: 15 amino acids. Here the CDR3 DNA reads TGTGCCACCAGTGAGCGGGGGAGCTCCTACAATGAGCAGTTCTTC. This codes for CATSERGSSYNEQFF.

V and J are TRBV27 and TRBJ1-5; D ambiguous. V was shortened by 3 bases and J by 3 bases, with 18 bases between the two germline ends. CDR3 length equals 17 residues. Germline assignment: CDR1 MNHEY and CDR2 SMNVEV (reference sequence). The CDR3 spells CASSLQANVALNQPQHF. The DNA of the CDR3 is TGTGCCAGCAGTTTGCAGGCTAACGTTGCCCTCAATCAGCCCCAGCATTTT.